What follows describes a single T cell receptor (beta chain). Germline V gives CDR1 KGHSH, CDR2 LQKENI. This CDR3 has 14 residues. V lost 5 bases to trimming and J lost 7 bases; unmatched junction nucleotides: 8. Sequenced by immunoSEQ multiplex PCR; TCRdb stores in-frame clones only, minus some. Of some 70,000 clones listed, roughly 84% are singletons. This entry is derived from a study of OX40 agonist ivuxolimab in advanced cancers. Study context: Dose-escalation subjects each had hepatocellular carcinoma, melanoma, renal cell or head and neck cancer.

The chain is built from TRBV18 and TRBJ2-7; 10 bases fit TRBD1. This receptor was identified in an adult with an advanced solid tumor such as melanoma, head and neck, liver or kidney cancer. This sample comprised CD4+ or CD8+ T cells sorted from blood, obtained in a trial of the OX40 agonist ivuxolimab. In nucleotides, the CDR3 is TGTGCCAGCTCATCCGGGACAGGGGTGTTAGAGCAGTACTTC. It yields the protein CASSSGTGVLEQYF.